This T cell receptor (beta chain) was identified during a study of Ad26.COV2.S vaccination and SARS-CoV-2 variants. In the study overall: Administration of Ad26.COV2.S was intramuscular, either once or twice 56 days apart. Regarding the study as a whole: Participants given vaccine showed non-spike TCR breadth similar to that of placebo recipients.

A few counts support this clone. What it recognizes is unknown. At the DNA level, this CDR3 is encoded by other sequences in the same sample as well. Treatment noted: some 20 received Ad26.COV2.S at low or high dose, single or two shots; roughly 5 received placebo; per-sample allocation not given. Day 63 after the first injection of vaccine or placebo was the sampling time. In Boston, an adult donor aged 18-55 years took part. Generated by immunoSEQ multiplex PCR, the TCRdb table keeps only in-frame clones and is missing some. The sample has about 280,000 clones, about 90% seen once; the top ten hold around 3.5%. V lost 1 base to trimming and J lost 0 bases, with 9 bases between them. The CDR3 has 15 residues. The germline V gene encodes CDR1 KGHSH and CDR2 LQKENI.

This sequence was found in a person aged 18-60 years who received the Ad26.COV2.S COVID-19 vaccine or a placebo. Sequences were derived from peripheral blood, sampled in a trial of Ad26.COV2.S vaccine versus placebo. The chain carries TRBV18 and TRBJ1-1; D remains unclear. CDR3 nucleotide sequence: TGTGCCAGCTCACCACTCTTAACAGTGAACACTGAAGCTTTCTTT. Its translation is CASSPLLTVNTEAFF.